The clone carrying this TCR beta chain was detected only a few times. The V gene's germline CDR1 is SGHRS and CDR2 YFSETQ. V was clipped by 5 bases and J by 4 bases; unmatched bases: 7. The CDR3 contains 14 residues. This sample stems from a study of blood T cell repertoires in COVID-19. For the study at large: Nucleic acid was either cDNA or gDNA, and it came from T cells, B-cell-depleted T cells, or PBMCs.

The study recruited people aged roughly 18 to 100 years across some 23 US areas. Clinical histories supplied by participants themselves formed the basis of cohort assignment. Generated by immunoSEQ multiplex PCR, the TCRdb table keeps only in-frame clones and is missing some. Of about 250,000 clones in the sample, 70% to 90% were seen once. The sequence was collected from a woman in her twenties or thirties who had recovered from COVID-19. The J gene is TRBJ1-1, the V gene TRBV5-1, with 8 bases that match TRBD1. Sequencing input: PBMCs or T cells enriched from blood (not recorded which). CDR3: CASRPQGAPTEAFF. In DNA, the CDR3 is TGCGCCAGCAGACCCCAGGGGGCCCCCACTGAAGCTTTCTTT.